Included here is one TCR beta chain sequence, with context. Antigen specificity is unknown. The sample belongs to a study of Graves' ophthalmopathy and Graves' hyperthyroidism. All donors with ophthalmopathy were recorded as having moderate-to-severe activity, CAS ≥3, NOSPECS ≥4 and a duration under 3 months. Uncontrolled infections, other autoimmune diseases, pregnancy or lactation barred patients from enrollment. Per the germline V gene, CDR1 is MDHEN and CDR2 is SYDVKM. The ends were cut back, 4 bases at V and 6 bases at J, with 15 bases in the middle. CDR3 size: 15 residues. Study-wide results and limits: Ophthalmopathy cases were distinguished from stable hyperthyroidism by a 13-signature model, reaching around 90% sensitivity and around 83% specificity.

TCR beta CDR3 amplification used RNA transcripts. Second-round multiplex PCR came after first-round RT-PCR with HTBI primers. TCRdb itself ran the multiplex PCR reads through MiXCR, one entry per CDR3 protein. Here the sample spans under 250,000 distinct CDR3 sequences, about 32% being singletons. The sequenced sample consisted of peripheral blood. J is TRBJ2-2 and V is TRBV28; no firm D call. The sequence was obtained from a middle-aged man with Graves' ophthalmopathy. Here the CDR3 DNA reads TGTGCCAGCAGTTCGAATAGGGTTATCTCCGGGGAGCTGTTTTTT. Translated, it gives CASSSNRVISGELFF.